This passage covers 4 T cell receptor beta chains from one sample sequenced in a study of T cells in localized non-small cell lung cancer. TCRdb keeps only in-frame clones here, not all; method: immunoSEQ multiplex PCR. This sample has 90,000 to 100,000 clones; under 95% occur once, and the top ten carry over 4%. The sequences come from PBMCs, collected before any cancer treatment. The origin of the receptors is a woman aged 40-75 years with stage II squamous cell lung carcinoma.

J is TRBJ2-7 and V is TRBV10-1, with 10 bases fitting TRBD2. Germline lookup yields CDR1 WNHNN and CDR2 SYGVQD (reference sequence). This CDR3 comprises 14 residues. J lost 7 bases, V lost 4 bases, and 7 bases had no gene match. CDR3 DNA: TGCGCCAGCAGTGCCAGCGGGAGGGCCGAAGAGCAGTACTTC. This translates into CASSASGRAEEQYF.

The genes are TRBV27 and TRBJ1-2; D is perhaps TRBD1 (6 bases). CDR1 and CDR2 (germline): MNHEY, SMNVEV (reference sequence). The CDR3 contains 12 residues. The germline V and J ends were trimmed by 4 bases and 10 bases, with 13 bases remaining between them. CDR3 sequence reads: CASSSSRGAYTF. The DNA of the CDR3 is TGTGCCAGCAGTTCCTCCCGGGGGGCCTACACCTTC.

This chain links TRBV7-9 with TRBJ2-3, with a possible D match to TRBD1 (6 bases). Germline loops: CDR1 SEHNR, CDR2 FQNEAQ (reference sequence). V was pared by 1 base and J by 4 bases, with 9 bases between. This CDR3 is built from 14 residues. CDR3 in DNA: TGTGCCAGCAGCTTAGGGGGGCGATCAGATACGCAGTATTTT. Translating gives CASSLGGRSDTQYF.

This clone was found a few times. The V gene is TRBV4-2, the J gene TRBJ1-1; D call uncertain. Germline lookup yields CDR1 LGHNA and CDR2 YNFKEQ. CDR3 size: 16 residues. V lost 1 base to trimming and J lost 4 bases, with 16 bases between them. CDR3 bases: TGTGCCAGCAGCCAAGCCTCGACAAACTGGGGCACTGAAGCTTTCTTT. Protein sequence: CASSQASTNWGTEAFF.